The 4 T cell receptor beta chains below come from one sample, sequenced in a study of cytomegalovirus exposure and HLA in healthy donors. Produced via immunoSEQ multiplex PCR; TCRdb's table is partial and in-frame only. The sample consists of more than 140,000 clones, roughly 89% of them appearing once. The sequenced sample was PBMCs. Receptor source: a woman aged 18-35 years in good health and CMV-seropositive.

This chain joins TRBV9 and TRBJ1-3; 8 bases match TRBD1. The CDR3 runs to 14 residues. V was pared by 4 bases and J by 2 bases, with 2 bases of the junction left unmatched. Germline V CDR1 and CDR2: SGDLS, YYNGEE. CDR3 DNA: TGTGCCAGCAGCCCGGGACAGGCTGGAAACACCATATATTTT. Its protein product is CASSPGQAGNTIYF. The full variable domain, its missing parts supplied by reference TRBV9 and TRBJ1-3, is DSGVTQTPKHLITATGQRVTLRCSPRSGDLSVYWYQQSLDQGLQFLIQYYNGEERAKGNILERFSAQQFPDLHSELNLSSLELGDSALYFCASSPGQAGNTIYFGEGSWLTVV.

The chain couples TRBV27 to TRBJ2-2, with D perhaps TRBD1 (5 bases). Germline CDR1 is MNHEY and CDR2 is SMNVEV (reference sequence). V lost 2 bases and J lost 5, with 9 bases in between. The CDR3 spans 14 residues. The CDR3 loop is CASSLRGWTGELFF. The DNA of the CDR3 is TGTGCCAGCAGTTTAAGGGGTTGGACCGGGGAGCTGTTTTTT.

V usage is TRBV5-6 and J usage is TRBJ1-4; 8 bases fit TRBD1. This CDR3 has 15 amino acids. The J segment lost 5 bases and the V segment lost 4 bases, leaving 7 bases of the junction unmatched. CDR1 is SGHDT, CDR2 YYEEEE, per germline. CDR3: CASSTGGTGNEKLFF. The CDR3 DNA reads TGTGCCAGCAGCACCGGCGGGACAGGAAATGAAAAACTGTTTTTT.

This chain joins TRBV13 and TRBJ2-7; TRBD2 agrees at 8 bases. The V gene end was trimmed by 5 bases and the J gene end by 4 bases; junction bases not matched to a gene: 10. CDR3 size: 15 residues. The germline gives CDR1 PRHDT, CDR2 FYEKMQ (reference sequence). The CDR3 bases are TGTGCCAGCAGCCCTGGTACGGGAGGGGGATACGAGCAGTACTTC. Residues: CASSPGTGGGYEQYF.